What follows describes a single TCR beta chain. A junction end diverges from the germline sequence, so it may reflect a read error. The CDR3 extends over 21 amino acids. Germline lookup yields CDR1 SSHAT and CDR2 FNYEAQ (reference sequence). These data originate in a study of blood T cell repertoires in COVID-19. Here immunoSEQ multiplex PCR was the method, and the copy in TCRdb shows in-frame clones only, minus some. The sample records about 210,000 clones, 70% to 90% being singletons. This chain uses TRBV7-7 with TRBJ2-7; possibly TRBD2 for D (7 bases). This receptor was identified in a man between 18 and 29 years old with active or convalescent COVID-19. The sequenced sample was peripheral blood. The CDR3, as DNA: TGTGCTAGCAGCTTAGCAAGGTGTGGGGAGGGGGAGTGCTGTGAATCCTACGAGCAGTACTTC. Translation gives CASSLARCGEGECCESYEQYF. Complete variable domain (other parts from reference TRBV7-7 and TRBJ2-7): GAGVSQSPRYKVTKRGQDVTLRCDPISSHATLYWYQQALGQGPEFLTYFNYEAQPDKSGLPSDRFSAERPEGSISTLTIQRTEQRDSAMYRCASSLARCGEGECCESYEQYFGPGTRLTVT.